One and the same sample provided the 6 T cell receptor beta chains below, sequenced in a study of shared clonotypes between healthy human individuals. Method: immunoSEQ multiplex PCR; TCRdb's copy keeps in-frame clones and lacks some. The table has 1,500,000 or so clones, roughly 96% seen once. The sequencing sample was made of naive CD4+ T cells sorted from blood. Specified subset: CD45RA+ positively selected. Source of these receptors: a man aged 30 to 39 in good health.

The gene calls are TRBV11-3 and TRBJ2-2, with D tentatively TRBD2 (6 bases). This CDR3 contains 17 residues. Trimming took off 5 bases at V and 2 bases at J, with 18 bases between the two ends. Germline assignment: CDR1 SGHNT and CDR2 YENEEA. CDR3 residues: CASSRTAGTENTGELFF. CDR3 bases: TGTGCCAGCAGCAGAACCGCCGGGACTGAAAACACCGGGGAGCTGTTTTTT.

The gene calls are TRBV5-1 and TRBJ2-1; 9 bases fit TRBD1. The CDR3 loop spans 15 amino acids. CDR1 is SGHRS and CDR2 is YFSETQ in the germline V gene. The J segment lost 3 bases and the V segment lost 4 bases, leaving 5 bases of the junction unmatched. CDR3 bases: TGCGCCAGCAGCCCGGACAGGGGACTCTACAATGAGCAGTTCTTC. Protein product: CASSPDRGLYNEQFF.

The chain has TRBV5-1 and TRBJ2-7; a possible D gene is TRBD2 (5 bases). V lost 3 bases and J 3 bases, leaving 7 bases between the germline ends. The CDR3 runs to 12 residues. The germline gives CDR1 SGHRS, CDR2 YFSETQ. CDR3 coding DNA: TGCGCCAGCAGCTATGAGGGCTACGAGCAGTACTTC. Protein product: CASSYEGYEQYF.

The chain recombines TRBV28 with TRBJ2-7; 11 nucleotides align to TRBD2. The CDR3 is 17 amino acids. J gave up 4 bases and V 3 bases, and 11 bases lay outside the gene matches. Per germline, CDR1 MDHEN and CDR2 SYDVKM. This CDR3 is CASSFASLTSGAYEQYF. The CDR3 DNA is TGTGCCAGCAGTTTCGCCTCATTGACTAGCGGGGCGTACGAGCAGTACTTC. The full variable domain, rest sourced from reference TRBV28 and TRBJ2-7, is DVKVTQSSRYLVKRTGEKVFLECVQDMDHENMFWYRQDPGLGLRLIYFSYDVKMKEKGDIPEGYSVSREKKERFSLILESASTNQTSMYLCASSFASLTSGAYEQYFGPGTRLTVT.

CDR3 coding DNA: TGTGCCAGCTCACCCATAGGACAGGGCTTCTCCTACGAGCAGTACTTC. This gives the protein CASSPIGQGFSYEQYF. The V call is TRBV18, the J call TRBJ2-7, with 8 bases matching TRBD1. This CDR3 comprises 16 residues. Germline V gene sequence: CDR1 KGHSH, CDR2 LQKENI. Germline trimming cut 3 bases from V and 0 bases from J; bases unmatched to any gene: 7.

The chain employs TRBV15 and TRBJ2-3, with D uncertain. Germline-derived CDR1 and CDR2 are LNHNV and YYDKDF (reference sequence). The CDR3 covers 14 residues. Trimming cost V 1 base and J 6 bases, with 11 bases left between them. CDR3 sequence: CATSRATDLDTQYF. The CDR3, as DNA: TGTGCCACCAGCAGAGCGACTGACCTTGATACGCAGTATTTT.